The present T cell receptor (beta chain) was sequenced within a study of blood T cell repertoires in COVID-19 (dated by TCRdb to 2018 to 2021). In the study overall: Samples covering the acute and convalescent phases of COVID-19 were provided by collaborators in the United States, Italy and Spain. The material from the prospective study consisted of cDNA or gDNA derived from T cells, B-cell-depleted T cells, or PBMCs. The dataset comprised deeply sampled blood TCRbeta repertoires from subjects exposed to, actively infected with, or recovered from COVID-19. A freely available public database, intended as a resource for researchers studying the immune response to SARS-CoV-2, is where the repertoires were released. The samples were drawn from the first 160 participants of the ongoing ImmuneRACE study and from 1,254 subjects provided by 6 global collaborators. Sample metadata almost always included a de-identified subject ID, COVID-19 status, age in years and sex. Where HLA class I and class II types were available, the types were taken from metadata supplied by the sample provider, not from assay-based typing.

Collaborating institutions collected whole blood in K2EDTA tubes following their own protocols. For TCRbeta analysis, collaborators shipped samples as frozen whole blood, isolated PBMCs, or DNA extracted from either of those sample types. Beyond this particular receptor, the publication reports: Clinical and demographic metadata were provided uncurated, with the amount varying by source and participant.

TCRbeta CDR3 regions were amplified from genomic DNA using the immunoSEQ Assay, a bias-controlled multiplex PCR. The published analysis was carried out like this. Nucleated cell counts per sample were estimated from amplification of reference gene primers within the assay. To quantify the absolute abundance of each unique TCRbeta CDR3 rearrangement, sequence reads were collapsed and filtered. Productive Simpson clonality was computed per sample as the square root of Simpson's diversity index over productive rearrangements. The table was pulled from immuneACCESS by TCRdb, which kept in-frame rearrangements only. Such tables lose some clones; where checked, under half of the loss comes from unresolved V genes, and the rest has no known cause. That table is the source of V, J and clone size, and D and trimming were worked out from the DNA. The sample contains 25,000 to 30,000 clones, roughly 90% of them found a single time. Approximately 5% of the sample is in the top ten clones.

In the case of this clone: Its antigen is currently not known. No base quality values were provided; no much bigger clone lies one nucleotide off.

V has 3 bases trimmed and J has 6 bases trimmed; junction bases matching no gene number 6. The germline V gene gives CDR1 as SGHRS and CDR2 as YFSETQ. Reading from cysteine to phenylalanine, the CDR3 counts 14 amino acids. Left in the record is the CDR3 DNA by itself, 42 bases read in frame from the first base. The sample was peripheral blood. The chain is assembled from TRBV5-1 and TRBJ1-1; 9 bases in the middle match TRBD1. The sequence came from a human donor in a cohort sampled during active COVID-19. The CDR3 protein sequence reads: CASSSGQGQAEAFF. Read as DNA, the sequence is TGCGCCAGCAGCTCGGGACAGGGTCAAGCTGAAGCTTTCTTT.